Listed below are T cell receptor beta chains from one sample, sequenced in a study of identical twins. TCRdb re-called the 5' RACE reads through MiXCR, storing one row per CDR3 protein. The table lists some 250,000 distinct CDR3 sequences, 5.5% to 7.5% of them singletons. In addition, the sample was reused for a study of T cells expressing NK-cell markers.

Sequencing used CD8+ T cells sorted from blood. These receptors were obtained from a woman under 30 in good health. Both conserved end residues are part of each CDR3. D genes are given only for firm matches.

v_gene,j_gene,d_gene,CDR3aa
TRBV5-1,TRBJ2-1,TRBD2,CASSTSGTYNEQFF
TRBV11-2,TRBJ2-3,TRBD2,CASSLEREGDTQYF
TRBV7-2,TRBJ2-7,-,CASSLNRVGEQYF
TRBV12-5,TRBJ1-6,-,CASGLQSVNSPLHF
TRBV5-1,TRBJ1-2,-,CASSDVQTNYGYTF
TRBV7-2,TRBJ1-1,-,CASRSGPLQAFF
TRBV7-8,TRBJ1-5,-,CASSLVDGPQHF
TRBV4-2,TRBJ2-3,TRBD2,CASSQESGGGDTQYF
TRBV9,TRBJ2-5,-,CASSVNAWAPETQYF
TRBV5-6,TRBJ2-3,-,CASSNTGPATDTQYF
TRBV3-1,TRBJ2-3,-,CASSISYVPTDTQYF
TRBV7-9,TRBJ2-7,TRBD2,CASSFLAASQYF
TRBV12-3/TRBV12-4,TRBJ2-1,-,CASSLTGPSSYNEQFF
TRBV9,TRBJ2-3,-,CASSFGQPTDTQYF
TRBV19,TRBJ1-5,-,CASTAGGNNQPQHF
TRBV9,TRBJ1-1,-,CASSVSGGETEAFF
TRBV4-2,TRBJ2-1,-,CAMSPGTGYNEQFF
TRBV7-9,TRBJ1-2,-,CASSLQGRGGYTF
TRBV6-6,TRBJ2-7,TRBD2,CASSYPGGDEQYF
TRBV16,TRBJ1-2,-,CASSQISQEAGVYTF
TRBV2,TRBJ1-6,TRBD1,CASSDSGTGLFSPLHF
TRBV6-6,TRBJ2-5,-,CASRGWETQYF
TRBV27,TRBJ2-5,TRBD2,CASRSPGGAWETQYF
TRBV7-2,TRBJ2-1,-,CASSPGLFSSSYNEQFF
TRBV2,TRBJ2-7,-,CASGGSRYTYEQYF
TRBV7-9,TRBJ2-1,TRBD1,CASSLGTGPYNEQFF
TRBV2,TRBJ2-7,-,CARGRHEQYF
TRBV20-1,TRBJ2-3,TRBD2,CSARAPQRDTDTQYF
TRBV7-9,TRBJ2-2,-,CASSLNQFRELFF
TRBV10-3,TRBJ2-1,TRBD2,CALGLAEREQFF
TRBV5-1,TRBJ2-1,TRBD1,CASSTGGGSSYNEQFF
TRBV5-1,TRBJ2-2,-,CASSWWTGINTGELFF
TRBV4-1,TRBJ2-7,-,CASSHREASTYEQYF
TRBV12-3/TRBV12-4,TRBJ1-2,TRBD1,CASSSGTVNYGYTF
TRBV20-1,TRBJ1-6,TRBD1,CSARDRQGKSYNSPLHF
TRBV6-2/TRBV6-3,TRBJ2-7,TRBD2,CASSYQRGEQYF
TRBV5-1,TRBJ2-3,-,CASSRGPGRYPRADTQYF
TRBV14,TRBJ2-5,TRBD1,CASSPLDREETQYF
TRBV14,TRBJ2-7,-,CASSQVFQIEQYF
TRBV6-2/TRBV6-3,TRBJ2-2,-,CASSYTSFTTGELFF
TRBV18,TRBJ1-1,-,CASSPPGGNTEAFF
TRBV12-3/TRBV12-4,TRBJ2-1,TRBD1,CASSPGQVKRADEQFF
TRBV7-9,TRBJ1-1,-,CASSSRTDFGAFF
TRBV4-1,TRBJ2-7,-,CASSLQGRTYEQYF
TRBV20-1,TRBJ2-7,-,CSAREASHEQYF
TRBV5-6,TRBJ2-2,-,CASSFGYPTGELFF
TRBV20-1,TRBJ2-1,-,CSASEGSLIPNEQFF
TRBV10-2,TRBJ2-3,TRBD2,CASSLLAVRLTDTQYF
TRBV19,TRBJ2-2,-,CASSPNPGGELFF
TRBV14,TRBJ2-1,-,CASSETGTPSYNEQFF